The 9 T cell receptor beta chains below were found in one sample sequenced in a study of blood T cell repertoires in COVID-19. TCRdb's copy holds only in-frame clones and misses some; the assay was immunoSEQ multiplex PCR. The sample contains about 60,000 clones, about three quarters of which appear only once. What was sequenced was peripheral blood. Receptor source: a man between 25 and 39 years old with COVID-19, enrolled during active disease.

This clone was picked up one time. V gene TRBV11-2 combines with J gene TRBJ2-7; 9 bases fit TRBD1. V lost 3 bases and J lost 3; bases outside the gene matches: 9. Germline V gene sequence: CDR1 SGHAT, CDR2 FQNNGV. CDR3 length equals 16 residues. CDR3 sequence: CASSFGDRESGYEQYF. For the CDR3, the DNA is TGTGCCAGCAGCTTCGGGGACAGGGAATCGGGCTACGAGCAGTACTTC.

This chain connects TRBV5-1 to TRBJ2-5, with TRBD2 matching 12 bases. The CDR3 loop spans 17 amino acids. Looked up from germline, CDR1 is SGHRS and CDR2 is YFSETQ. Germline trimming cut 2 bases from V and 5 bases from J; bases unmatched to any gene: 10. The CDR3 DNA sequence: TGCGCCAGCAGCTTAAGACTAGCGGGAGATTCTGCTGAGACCCAGTACTTC. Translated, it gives CASSLRLAGDSAETQYF.

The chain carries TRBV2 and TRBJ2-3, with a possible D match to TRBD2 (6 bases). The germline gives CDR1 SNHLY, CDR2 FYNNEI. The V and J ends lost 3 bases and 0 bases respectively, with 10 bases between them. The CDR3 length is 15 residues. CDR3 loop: CASSELEGSTDTQYF. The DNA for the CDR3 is TGTGCCAGCAGTGAGCTGGAGGGGAGCACAGATACGCAGTATTTT.

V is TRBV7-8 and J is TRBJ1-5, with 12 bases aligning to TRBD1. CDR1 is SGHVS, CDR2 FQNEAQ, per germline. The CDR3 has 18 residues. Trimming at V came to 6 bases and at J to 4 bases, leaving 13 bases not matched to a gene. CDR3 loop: CASSYGTGGPLGNQPQHF. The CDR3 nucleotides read TGTGCCAGCAGTTATGGGACAGGGGGCCCCTTGGGAAATCAGCCCCAGCATTTT.

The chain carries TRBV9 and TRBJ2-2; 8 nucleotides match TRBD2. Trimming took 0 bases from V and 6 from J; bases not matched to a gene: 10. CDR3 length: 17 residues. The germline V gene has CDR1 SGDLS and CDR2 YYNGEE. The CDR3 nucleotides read TGTGCCAGCAGCGTAGCTACAGTCGGGAGGGGGGCCGGGGAGCTGTTTTTT. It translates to CASSVATVGRGAGELFF.

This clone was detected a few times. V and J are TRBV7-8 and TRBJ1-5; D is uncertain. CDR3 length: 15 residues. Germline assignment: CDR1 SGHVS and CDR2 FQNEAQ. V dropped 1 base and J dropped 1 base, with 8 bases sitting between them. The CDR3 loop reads CASSLDGRSNQPQHF. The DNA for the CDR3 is TGTGCCAGCAGCTTAGATGGCAGGAGCAATCAGCCCCAGCATTTT. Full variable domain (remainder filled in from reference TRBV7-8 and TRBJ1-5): GAGVSQSPRYKVAKRGQDVALRCDPISGHVSLFWYQQALGQGPEFLTYFQNEAQLDKSGLPSDRFFAERPEGSVSTLKIQRTQQEDSAVYLCASSLDGRSNQPQHFGDGTRLSIL.

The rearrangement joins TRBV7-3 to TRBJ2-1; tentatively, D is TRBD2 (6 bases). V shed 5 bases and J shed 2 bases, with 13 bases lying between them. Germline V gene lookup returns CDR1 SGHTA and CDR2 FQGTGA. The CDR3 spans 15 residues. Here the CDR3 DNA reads TGTGCCAGCAGCGAGGACTACTCACCCTACAATGAGCAGTTCTTC. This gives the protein CASSEDYSPYNEQFF.

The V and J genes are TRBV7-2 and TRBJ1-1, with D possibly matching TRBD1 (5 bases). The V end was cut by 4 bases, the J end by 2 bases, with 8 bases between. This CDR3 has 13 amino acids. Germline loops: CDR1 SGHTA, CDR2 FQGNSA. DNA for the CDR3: TGTGCCAGCAGCTCACAGGTAAACACTGAAGCTTTCTTT. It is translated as CASSSQVNTEAFF.

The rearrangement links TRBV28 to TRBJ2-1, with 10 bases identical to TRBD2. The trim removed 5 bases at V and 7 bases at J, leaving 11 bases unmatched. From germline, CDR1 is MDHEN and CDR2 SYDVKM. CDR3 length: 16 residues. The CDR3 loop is CASSGLAGGRRNEQFF. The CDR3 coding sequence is TGTGCCAGCAGTGGCTTAGCGGGAGGCCGAAGGAATGAGCAGTTCTTC.